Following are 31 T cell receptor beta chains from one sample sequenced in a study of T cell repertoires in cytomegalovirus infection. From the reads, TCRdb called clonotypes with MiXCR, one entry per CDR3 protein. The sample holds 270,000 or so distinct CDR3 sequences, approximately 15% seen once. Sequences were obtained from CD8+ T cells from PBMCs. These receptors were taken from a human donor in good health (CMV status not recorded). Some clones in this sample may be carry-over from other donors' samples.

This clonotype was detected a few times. This CDR3 is CASSTLGPVSASNQPQHF. CDR3 DNA sequence: TGTGCCAGTTCAACCCTGGGTCCCGTCTCTGCTAGCAATCAGCCCCAGCATTTT. The V call is TRBV19, the J call TRBJ1-5; D gene unclear. Trimming took off 8 bases at V and 0 bases at J, with 23 bases between the two ends. Germline V CDR1 and CDR2: LNHDA, SQIVND (reference sequence). The CDR3 spans 18 residues.

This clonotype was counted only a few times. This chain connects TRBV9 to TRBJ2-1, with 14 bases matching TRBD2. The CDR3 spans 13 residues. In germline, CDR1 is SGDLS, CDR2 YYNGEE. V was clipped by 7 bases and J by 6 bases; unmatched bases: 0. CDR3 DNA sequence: TGTGCCAGCGGGACTAGCGGGGGCAATGAGCAGTTCTTC. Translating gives CASGTSGGNEQFF. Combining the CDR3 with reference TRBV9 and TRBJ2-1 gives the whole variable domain DSGVTQTPKHLITATGQRVTLRCSPRSGDLSVYWYQQSLDQGLQFLIQYYNGEERAKGNILERFSAQQFPDLHSELNLSSLELGDSALYFCASGTSGGNEQFFGPGTRLTVL.

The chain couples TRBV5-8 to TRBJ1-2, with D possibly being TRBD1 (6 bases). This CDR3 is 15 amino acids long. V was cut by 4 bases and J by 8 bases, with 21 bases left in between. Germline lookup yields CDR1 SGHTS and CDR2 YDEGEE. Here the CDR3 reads CASSPPIHTGTGYTF. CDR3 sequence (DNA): TGTGCCAGCAGCCCCCCCATCCATACAGGGACCGGCTACACCTTC.

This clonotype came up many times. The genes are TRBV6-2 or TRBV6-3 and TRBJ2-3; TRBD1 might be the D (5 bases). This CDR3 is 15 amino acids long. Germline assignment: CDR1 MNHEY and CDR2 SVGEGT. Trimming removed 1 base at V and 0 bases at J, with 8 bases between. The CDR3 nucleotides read TGTGCCAGCAGTTACTTCCAGGGAAGCACAGATACGCAGTATTTT. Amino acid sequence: CASSYFQGSTDTQYF.

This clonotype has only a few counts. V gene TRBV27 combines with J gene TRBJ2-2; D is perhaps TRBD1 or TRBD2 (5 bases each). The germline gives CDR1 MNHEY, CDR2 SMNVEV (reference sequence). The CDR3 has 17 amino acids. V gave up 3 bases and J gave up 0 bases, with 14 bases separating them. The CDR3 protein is CASSFIRGTTNTGELFF. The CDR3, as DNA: TGTGCCAGCAGTTTTATTCGGGGCACCACGAACACCGGGGAGCTGTTTTTT.

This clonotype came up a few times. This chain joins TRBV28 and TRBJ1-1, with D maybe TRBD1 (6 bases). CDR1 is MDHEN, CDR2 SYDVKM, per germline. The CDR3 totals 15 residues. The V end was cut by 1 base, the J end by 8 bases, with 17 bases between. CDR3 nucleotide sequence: TGTGCCAGCAGTTTATTTATCAACAGGGAAGTAGAAGCTTTCTTT. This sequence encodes CASSLFINREVEAFF.

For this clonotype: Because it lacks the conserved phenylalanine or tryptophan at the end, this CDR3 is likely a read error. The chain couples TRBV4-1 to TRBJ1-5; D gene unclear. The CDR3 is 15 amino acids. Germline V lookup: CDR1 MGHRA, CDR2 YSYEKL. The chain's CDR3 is CASSQVGWGNQPQHL. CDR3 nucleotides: TGTGCCAGCAGCCAGGTTGGATGGGGCAATCAGCCCCAGCATTTA.

This chain's CDR3 is CASGQGLYNEQFF. CDR3 DNA: TGTGCCAGCGGACAGGGGTTATACAATGAGCAGTTCTTC. The genes are TRBV27 and TRBJ2-1; TRBD1 aligns across 9 bases. V was pared by 8 bases and J by 4 bases, with 3 bases of the junction left unmatched. This CDR3 contains 13 residues. The germline V gene encodes CDR1 MNHEY and CDR2 SMNVEV (reference sequence).

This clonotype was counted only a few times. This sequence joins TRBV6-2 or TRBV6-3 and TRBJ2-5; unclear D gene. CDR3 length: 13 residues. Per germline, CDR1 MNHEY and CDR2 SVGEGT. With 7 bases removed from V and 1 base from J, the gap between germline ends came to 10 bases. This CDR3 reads CASIQQSQETQYF. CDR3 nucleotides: TGTGCCAGCATCCAGCAATCCCAAGAGACCCAGTACTTC.

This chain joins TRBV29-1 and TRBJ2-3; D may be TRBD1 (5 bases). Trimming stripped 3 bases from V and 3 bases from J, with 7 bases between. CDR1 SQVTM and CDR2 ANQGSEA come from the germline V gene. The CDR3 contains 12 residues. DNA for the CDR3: TGCAGCGTTGAGGGGCCTACAGATACGCAGTATTTT. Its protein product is CSVEGPTDTQYF.

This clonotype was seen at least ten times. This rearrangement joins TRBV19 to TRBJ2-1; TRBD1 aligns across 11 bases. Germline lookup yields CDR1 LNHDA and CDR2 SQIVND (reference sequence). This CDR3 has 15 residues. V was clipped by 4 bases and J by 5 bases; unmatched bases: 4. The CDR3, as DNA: TGTGCCAGTAGTAGCGGACAGGGGGCCGACAATGAGCAGTTCTTC. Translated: CASSSGQGADNEQFF.

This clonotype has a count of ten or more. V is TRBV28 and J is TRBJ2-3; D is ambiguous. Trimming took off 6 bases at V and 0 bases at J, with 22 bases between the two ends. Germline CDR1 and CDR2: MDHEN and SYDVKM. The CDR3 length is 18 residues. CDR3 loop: CASSLDPNPDTSTDTQYF. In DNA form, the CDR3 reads TGTGCCAGCAGCCTAGACCCGAACCCGGATACTAGCACAGATACGCAGTATTTT.

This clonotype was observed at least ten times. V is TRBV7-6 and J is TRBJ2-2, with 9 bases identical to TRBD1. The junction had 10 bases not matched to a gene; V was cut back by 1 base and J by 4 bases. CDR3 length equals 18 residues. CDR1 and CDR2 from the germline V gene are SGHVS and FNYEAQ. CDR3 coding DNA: TGTGCCAGCAGCTTAGGGTTCAGGACAGGGGTTGCCACCGGGGAGCTGTTTTTT. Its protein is CASSLGFRTGVATGELFF.

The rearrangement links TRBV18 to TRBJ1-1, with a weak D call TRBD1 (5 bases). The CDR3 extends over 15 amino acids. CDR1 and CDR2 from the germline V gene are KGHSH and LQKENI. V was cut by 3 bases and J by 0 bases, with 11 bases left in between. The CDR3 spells CASSPEAGMNTEAFF. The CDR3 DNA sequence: TGTGCCAGCTCACCTGAGGCAGGGATGAACACTGAAGCTTTCTTT.

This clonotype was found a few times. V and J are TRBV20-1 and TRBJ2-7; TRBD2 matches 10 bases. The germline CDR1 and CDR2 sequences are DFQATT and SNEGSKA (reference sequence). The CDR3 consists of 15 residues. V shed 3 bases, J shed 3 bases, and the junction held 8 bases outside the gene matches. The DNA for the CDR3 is TGCAGTGCTAGGGCCCTAAGCGGGGGGGTCTACGAGCAGTACTTC. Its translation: CSARALSGGVYEQYF.

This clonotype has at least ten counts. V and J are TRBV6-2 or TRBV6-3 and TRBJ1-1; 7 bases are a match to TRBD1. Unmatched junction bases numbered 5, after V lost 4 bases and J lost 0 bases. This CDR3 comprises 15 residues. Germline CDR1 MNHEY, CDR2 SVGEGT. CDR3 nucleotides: TGTGCCAGCAGTTCCGACAGGGCTCTGAACACTGAAGCTTTCTTT. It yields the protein CASSSDRALNTEAFF.

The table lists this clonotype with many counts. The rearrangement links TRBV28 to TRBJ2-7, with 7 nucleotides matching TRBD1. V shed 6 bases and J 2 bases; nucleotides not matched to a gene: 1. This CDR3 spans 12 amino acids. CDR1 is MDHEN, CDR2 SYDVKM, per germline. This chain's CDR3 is CASRTGPYEQYF. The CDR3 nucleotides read TGTGCCAGCAGGACAGGGCCCTACGAGCAGTACTTC. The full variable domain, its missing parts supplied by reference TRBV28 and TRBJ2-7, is DVKVTQSSRYLVKRTGEKVFLECVQDMDHENMFWYRQDPGLGLRLIYFSYDVKMKEKGDIPEGYSVSREKKERFSLILESASTNQTSMYLCASRTGPYEQYFGPGTRLTVT.

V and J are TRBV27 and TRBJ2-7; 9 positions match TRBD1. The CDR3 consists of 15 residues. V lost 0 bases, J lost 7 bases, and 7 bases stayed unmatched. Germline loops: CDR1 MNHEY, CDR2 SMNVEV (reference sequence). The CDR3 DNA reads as TGTGCCAGCAGTTTATCTGGGACAGGGTTGAGGGAGCAGTACTTC. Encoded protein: CASSLSGTGLREQYF.

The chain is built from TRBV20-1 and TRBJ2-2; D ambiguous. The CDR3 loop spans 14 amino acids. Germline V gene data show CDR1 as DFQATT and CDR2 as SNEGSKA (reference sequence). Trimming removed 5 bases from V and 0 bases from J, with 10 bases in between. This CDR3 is CSAVGFANTGELFF. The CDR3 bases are TGCAGTGCTGTGGGGTTTGCGAACACCGGGGAGCTGTTTTTT.

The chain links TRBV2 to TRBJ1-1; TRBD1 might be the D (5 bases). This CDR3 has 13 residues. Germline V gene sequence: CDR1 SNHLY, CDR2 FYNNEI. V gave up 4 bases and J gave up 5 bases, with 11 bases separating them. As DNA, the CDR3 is TGTGCCAGCAGTGTTCCAGGGCCTACTGAAGCTTTCTTT. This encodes CASSVPGPTEAFF.

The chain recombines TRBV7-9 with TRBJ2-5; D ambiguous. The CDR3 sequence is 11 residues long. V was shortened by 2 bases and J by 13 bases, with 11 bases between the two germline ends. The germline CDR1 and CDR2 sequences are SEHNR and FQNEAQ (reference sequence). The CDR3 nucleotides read TGTGCCAGCAGCTTATATGGGTGTCTGTACTTC. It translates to CASSLYGCLYF.

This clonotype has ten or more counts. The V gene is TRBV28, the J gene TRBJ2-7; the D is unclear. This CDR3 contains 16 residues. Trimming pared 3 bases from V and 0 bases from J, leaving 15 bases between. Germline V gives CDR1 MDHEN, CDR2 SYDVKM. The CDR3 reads CASSLFWSKSSYEQYF. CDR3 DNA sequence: TGTGCCAGCAGTTTGTTCTGGTCCAAGAGCTCCTACGAGCAGTACTTC.

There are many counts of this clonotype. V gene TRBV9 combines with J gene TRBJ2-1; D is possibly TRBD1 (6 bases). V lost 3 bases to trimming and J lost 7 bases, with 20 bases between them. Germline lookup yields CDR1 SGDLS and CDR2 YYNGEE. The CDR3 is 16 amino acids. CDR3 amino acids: CASSGSSQGILNEQFF. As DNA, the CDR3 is TGTGCCAGCAGCGGATCTTCGCAGGGGATCTTGAATGAGCAGTTCTTC.

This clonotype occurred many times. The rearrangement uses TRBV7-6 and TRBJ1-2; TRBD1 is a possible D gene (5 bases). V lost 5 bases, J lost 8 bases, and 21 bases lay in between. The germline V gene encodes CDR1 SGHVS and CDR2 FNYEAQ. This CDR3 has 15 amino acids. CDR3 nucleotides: TGTGCCAGCAGCGTTCCCGGGCCCGGGGGGAAGGGCTACACCTTC. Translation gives CASSVPGPGGKGYTF.

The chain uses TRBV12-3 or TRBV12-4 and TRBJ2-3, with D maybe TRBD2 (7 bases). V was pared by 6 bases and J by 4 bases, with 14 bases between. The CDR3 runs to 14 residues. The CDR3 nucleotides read TGTGCCAGCAGAGCTACAGGGAGGGCAGATACGCAGTATTTT. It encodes CASRATGRADTQYF.

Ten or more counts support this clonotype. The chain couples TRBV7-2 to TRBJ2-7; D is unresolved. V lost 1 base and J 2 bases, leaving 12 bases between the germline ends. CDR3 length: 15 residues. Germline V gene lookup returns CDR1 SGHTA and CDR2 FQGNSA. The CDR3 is CASSLGKPQTYEQYF. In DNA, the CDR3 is TGTGCCAGCAGCTTAGGGAAACCCCAGACCTACGAGCAGTACTTC.

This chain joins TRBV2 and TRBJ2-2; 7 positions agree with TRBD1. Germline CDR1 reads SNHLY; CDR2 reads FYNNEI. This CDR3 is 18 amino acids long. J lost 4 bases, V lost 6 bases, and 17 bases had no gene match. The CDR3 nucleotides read TGTGCCAGCAGCCCGGGACAGCCGGAGCGAGACTTCACCGGGGAGCTGTTTTTT. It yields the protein CASSPGQPERDFTGELFF.

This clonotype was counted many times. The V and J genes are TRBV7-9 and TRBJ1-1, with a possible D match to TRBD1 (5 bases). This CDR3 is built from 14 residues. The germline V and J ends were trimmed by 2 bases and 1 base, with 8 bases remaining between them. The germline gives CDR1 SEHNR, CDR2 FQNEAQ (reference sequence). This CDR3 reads CASSLPGQNTEAFF. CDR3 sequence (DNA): TGTGCCAGCAGCTTACCAGGACAGAACACTGAAGCTTTCTTT.

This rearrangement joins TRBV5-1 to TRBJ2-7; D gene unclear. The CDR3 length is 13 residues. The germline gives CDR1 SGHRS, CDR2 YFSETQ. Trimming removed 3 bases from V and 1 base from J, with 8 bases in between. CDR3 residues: CASSSDGSYEQYF. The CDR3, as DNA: TGCGCCAGCAGCTCGGACGGATCCTACGAGCAGTACTTC.

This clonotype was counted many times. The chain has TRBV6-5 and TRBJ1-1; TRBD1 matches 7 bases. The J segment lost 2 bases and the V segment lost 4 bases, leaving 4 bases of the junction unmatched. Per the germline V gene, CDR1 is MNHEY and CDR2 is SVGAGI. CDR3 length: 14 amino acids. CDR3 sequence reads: CASSSTGLNTEAFF. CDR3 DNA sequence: TGTGCCAGCAGTTCGACAGGGTTAAACACTGAAGCTTTCTTT.

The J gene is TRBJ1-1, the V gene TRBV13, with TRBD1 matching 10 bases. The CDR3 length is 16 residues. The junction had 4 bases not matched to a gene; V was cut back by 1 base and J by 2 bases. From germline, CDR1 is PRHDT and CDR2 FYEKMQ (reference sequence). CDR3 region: CASSLVRDRGNTEAFF. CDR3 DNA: TGTGCCAGCAGCTTAGTACGGGACAGGGGAAACACTGAAGCTTTCTTT.